In this sample, the clone carrying this T cell receptor (beta chain) turned up a few times. Sequencing libraries for TCR beta were prepared with iRepertoire HTBI primers and Arm-PCR of CDR3 regions. Authors' data handling: Identification yielded some 60 TRBV and around 15 TRBJ segments across samples. TCRdb reanalysed the multiplex PCR reads using MiXCR and keeps one entry per CDR3 protein. These V and J calls are TCRdb output, not the study's own analysis. The data show fewer than 400,000 distinct CDR3 sequences, with less than 20% seen just once and 29% held by the top ten. As to time point: persistent/refractory GD, antithyroid drugs over 5 years with positive TRAb. PBMCs were the source of the RNA used for TCR sequencing. This sample is part of a study of regulatory T cells in long-lasting Graves disease. CDR1 and CDR2 from the germline V gene are SGHTA and FQGNSA. The germline V and J ends were trimmed by 2 bases and 5 bases, with 9 bases remaining between them. This CDR3 region has 13 residues.

The receptor was isolated from a female donor with Graves disease. Specimen: peripheral blood mononuclear cells (PBMCs), collected when the disease was refractory, from a patient treated with antithyroid drugs. This chain links TRBV7-2 with TRBJ2-5; D ambiguous. This chain's CDR3 is CASSLSVGETQYF. The DNA for the CDR3 is TGTGCCAGCAGCTTATCAGTGGGCGAGACCCAGTACTTC.